This T cell receptor beta chain was obtained from a study of blood T cells in healthy people across ages. Study-wide context: Every two T cells gave about one barcoded beta molecule via template switching. Overall study findings and caveats: Underestimates were what the diversity estimates from one million T cells were considered to be. Strong correlation linked observed beta diversity and percent naive T cells.

On this clonotype: Its antigen is unidentified. The junction differs from germline at one of its ends, possibly a read error.

This CDR3 contains 17 residues. The germline V gene encodes CDR1 SGDLS and CDR2 YYNGEE. It was with a sample-barcoded 5' primer and a J-beta primer mix that a second PCR of roughly 7 to 12 cycles was run. Using its own MiXCR run on the 5' RACE reads, TCRdb lists one record per CDR3 protein. The table shows more than 900,000 distinct CDR3 sequences, with about 29% occurring only once. These data were likewise used in another study, on T cells of mothers and their children. That work contributes: All donors were healthy and Caucasian; they were three mothers and their six children.

Source material: blood. The chain recombines TRBV9 with TRBJ2-5, with 7 bases identical to TRBD1. The TCR comes from a woman aged 40-49 years in good health. CDR3: CASNVADTGVGWETQYF. Written as DNA, the CDR3 is TGTGCCAGCAACGTAGCCGACACAGGGGTTGGCTGGGAGACCCAGTACTTC.